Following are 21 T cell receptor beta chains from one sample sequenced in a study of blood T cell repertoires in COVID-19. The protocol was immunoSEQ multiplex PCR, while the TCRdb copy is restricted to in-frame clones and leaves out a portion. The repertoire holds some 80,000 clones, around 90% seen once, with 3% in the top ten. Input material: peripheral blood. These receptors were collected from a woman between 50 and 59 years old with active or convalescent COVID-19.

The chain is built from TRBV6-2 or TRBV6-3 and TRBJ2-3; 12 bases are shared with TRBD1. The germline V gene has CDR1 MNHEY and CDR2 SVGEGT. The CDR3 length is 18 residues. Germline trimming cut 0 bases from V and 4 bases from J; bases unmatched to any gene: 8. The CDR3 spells CASSYSAPGTGGPDTQYF. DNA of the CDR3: TGTGCCAGCAGTTACTCGGCGCCCGGGACAGGGGGCCCAGATACGCAGTATTTT.

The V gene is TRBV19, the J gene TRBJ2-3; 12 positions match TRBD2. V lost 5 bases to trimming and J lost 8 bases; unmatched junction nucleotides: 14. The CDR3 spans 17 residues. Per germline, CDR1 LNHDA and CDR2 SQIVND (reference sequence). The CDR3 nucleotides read TGTGCCAGTAGTGATCCTGGACTAGCGGGGAGGGAGGGTACGCAGTATTTT. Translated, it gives CASSDPGLAGREGTQYF.

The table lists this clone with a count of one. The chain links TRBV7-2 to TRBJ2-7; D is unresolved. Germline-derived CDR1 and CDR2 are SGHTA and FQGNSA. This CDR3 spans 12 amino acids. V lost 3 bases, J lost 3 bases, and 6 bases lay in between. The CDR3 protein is CASSFIGYEQYF. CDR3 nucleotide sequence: TGTGCCAGCAGCTTCATCGGCTACGAGCAGTACTTC.

The CDR3 sequence is CASSPSLSGGPGRETQYF. In nucleotides, the CDR3 is TGTGCCAGCAGCCCCTCGTTAAGCGGGGGGCCGGGTCGGGAGACCCAGTACTTC. The genes are TRBV7-2 and TRBJ2-5, with TRBD2 matching over 9 bases. CDR3 length equals 18 residues. The germline gives CDR1 SGHTA, CDR2 FQGNSA. V shed 5 bases and J 5 bases; nucleotides not matched to a gene: 18.

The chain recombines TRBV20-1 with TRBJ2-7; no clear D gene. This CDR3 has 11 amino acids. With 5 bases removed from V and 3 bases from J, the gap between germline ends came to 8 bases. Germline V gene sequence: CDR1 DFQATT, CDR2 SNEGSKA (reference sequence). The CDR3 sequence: CSAPELYEQYF. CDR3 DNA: TGCAGTGCTCCGGAGCTCTACGAGCAGTACTTC.

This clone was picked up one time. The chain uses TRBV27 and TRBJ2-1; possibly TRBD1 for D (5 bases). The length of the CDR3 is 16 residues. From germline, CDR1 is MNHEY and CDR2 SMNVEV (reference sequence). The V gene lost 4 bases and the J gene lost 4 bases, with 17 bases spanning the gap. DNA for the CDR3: TGTGCCAGCAGTTCACCCCCGGTGGGGCTTTACAATGAGCAGTTCTTC. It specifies CASSSPPVGLYNEQFF.

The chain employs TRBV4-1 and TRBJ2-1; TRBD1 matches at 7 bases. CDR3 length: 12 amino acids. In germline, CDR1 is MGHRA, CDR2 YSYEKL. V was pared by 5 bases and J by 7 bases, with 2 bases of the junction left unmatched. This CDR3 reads CASSAQGNEQFF. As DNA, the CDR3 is TGCGCCAGCAGCGCACAGGGGAATGAGCAGTTCTTC.

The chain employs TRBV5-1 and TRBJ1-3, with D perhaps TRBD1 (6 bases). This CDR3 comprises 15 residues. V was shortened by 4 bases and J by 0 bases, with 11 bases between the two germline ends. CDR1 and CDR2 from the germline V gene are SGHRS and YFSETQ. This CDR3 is CASSAGATSGNTIYF. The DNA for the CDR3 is TGCGCCAGCAGCGCAGGGGCCACCTCTGGAAACACCATATATTTT. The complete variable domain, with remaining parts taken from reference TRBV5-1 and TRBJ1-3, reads KAGVTQTPRYLIKTRGQQVTLSCSPISGHRSVSWYQQTPGQGLQFLFEYFSETQRNKGNFPGRFSGRQFSNSRSEMNVSTLELGDSALYLCASSAGATSGNTIYFGEGSWLTVV.

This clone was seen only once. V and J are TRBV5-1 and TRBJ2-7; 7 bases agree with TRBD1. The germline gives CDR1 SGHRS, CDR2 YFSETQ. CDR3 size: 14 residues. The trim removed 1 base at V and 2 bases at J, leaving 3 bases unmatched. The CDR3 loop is CASSLNRGTYEQYF. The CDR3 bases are TGCGCCAGCAGCTTGAACAGGGGAACCTACGAGCAGTACTTC.

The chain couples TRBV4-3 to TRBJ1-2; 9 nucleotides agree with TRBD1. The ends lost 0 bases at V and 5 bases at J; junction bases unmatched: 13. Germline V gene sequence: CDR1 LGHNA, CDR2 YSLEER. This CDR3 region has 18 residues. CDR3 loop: CASSQDRGTTGGGYGYTF. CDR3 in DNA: TGCGCCAGCAGCCAAGATCGGGGGACGACAGGGGGTGGTTATGGCTACACCTTC.

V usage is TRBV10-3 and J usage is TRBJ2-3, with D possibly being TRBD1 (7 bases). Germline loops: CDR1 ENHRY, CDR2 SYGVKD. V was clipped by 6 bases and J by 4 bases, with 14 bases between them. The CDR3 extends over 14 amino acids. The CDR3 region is CAIRGGTASDTQYF. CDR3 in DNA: TGTGCCATCAGAGGGGGGACAGCTTCAGATACGCAGTATTTT.

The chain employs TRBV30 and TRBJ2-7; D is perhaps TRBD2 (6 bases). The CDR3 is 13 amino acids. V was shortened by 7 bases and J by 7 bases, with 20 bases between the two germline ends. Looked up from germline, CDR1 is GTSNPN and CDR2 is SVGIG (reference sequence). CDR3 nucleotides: TGTGCCTCGATAGGAGGGTCATTCTTGGAGCAGTACTTC. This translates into CASIGGSFLEQYF.

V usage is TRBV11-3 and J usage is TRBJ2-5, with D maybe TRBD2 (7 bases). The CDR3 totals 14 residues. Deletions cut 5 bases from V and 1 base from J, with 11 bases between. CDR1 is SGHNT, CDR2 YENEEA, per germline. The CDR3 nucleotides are TGTGCCAGCAGCGGGGGGGGCGGCCAAGAGACCCAGTACTTC. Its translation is CASSGGGGQETQYF.

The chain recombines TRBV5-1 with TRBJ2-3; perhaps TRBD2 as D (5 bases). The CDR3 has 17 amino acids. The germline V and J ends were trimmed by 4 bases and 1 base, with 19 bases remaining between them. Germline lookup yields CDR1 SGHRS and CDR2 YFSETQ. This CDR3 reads CASSRGRGFGRTDTQYF. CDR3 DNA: TGCGCCAGCAGCCGAGGACGAGGGTTCGGGCGCACAGATACGCAGTATTTT.

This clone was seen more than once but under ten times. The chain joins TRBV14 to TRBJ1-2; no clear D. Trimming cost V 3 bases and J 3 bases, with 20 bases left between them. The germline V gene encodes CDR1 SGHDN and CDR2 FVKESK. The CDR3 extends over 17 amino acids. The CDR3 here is CASSHVGLTSRHYGYTF. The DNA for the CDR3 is TGTGCCAGCAGCCACGTCGGACTGACCTCCCGCCACTATGGCTACACCTTC.

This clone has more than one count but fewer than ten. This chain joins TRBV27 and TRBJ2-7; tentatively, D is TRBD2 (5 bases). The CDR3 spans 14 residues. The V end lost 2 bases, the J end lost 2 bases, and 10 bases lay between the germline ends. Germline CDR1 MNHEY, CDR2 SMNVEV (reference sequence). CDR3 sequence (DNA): TGTGCCAGCAGTTTAAACCCGAGGGCCTACGAGCAGTACTTC. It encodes CASSLNPRAYEQYF.

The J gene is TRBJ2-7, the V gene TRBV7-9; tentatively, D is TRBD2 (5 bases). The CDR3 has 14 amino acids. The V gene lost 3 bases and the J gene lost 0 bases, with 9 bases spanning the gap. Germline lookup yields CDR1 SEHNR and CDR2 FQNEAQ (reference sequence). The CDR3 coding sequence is TGTGCCAGCAGCTTTTTTGGGAGCTCCTACGAGCAGTACTTC. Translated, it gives CASSFFGSSYEQYF.

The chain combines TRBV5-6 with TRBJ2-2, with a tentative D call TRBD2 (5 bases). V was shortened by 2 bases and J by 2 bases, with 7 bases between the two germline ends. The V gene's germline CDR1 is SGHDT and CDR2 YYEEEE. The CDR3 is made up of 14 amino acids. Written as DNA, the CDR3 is TGTGCCAGCAGCTTAGCGGTAAACACCGGGGAGCTGTTTTTT. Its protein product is CASSLAVNTGELFF.

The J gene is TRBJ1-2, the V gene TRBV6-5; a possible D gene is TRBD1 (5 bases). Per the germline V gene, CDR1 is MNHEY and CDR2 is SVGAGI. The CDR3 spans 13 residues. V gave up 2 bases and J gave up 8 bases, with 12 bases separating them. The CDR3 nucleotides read TGTGCCAGCAGTTACCAGGGCGCGAGGGGCTACACCTTC. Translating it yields CASSYQGARGYTF.

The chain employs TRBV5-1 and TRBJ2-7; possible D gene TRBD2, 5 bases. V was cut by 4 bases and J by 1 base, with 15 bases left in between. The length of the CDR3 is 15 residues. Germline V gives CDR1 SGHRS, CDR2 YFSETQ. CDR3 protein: CASSPGSGGSYEQYF. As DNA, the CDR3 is TGCGCCAGCAGCCCCGGAAGCGGTGGATCCTACGAGCAGTACTTC. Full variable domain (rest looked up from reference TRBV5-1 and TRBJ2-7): KAGVTQTPRYLIKTRGQQVTLSCSPISGHRSVSWYQQTPGQGLQFLFEYFSETQRNKGNFPGRFSGRQFSNSRSEMNVSTLELGDSALYLCASSPGSGGSYEQYFGPGTRLTVT.

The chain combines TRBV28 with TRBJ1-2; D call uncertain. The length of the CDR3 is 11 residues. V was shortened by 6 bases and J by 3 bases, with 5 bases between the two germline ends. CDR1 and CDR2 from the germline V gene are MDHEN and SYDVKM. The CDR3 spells CASREDYGYTF. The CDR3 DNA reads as TGTGCCAGCAGGGAGGACTATGGCTACACCTTC.